A single TCR beta chain is shown here with its context. The target of this receptor is not known. Base qualities are not at hand, and no much larger clone is one base apart. A distance of 11 bases separates the germline ends of V and J, which lose 4 bases and 4 bases respectively. CDR1 and CDR2 are drawn from the germline V gene: SNHLY, FYNNEI. The cysteine opens and the phenylalanine closes a CDR3 of 14 amino acids. This entry keeps only the CDR3 DNA: 42 bases, framed from base 1. This sample was included in a study of blood T cell repertoires in COVID-19 (dated by TCRdb to between 2020 and 2021). The study in broad terms: Samples covering the acute and convalescent phases of COVID-19 were provided by collaborators in the United States, Italy and Spain. The prospective study material was composed of cDNA or gDNA derived from T cells, B-cell-depleted T cells, or PBMCs. Subjects who had been exposed to COVID-19, were actively infected with it, or had recovered from it provided the deeply sampled blood TCRbeta repertoires that made up the dataset. The repertoires were released in a freely available public database meant as a resource for research on the immune response to SARS-CoV-2. Samples were obtained from the ongoing ImmuneRACE study (first 160 participants) and from about 1,300 subjects provided by 6 global collaborators. The sample metadata nearly always contained a de-identified subject ID, COVID-19 status, age in years and sex. HLA class I and class II types, where available, came from metadata supplied by the sample provider rather than from assay-based typing.

Study-wide conclusions, independent of this receptor: The amount of clinical and demographic metadata varied by source and participant and was provided uncurated.

Each collaborating institution followed its own protocols to collect whole blood in K2EDTA tubes. For TCRbeta analysis, collaborator samples were shipped as frozen whole blood, as isolated PBMCs, or as DNA extracted from either sample type. The immunoSEQ Assay, a bias-controlled multiplex PCR, was used to amplify TCRbeta CDR3 regions from genomic DNA. The original pipeline was this. The number of nucleated cells in each sample was estimated by amplification of reference gene primers within the assay. Sequence reads were collapsed and filtered to measure the absolute abundance of every unique TCRbeta CDR3 rearrangement. For each sample, productive Simpson clonality was calculated as the square root of Simpson's diversity index over productive rearrangements. TCRdb retrieved this table from immuneACCESS and kept in-frame rearrangements only. Not all clones are present; in checked studies, unresolved V genes account for under half, and no reason is known for the remainder. The V and J calls and the clone size are those of that table, but D and trimming were determined from the DNA. The sample data list about 88,000 clones, and about 70% of these were observed just once. Of the sample, around 24% is held by the ten largest clones.

The chain links TRBV2 with TRBJ1-3, with TRBD1 tentatively as D gene (6 bases match). What was sequenced was peripheral blood. The sequence was obtained from a woman aged 60-70 years in a cohort sampled during active or convalescent COVID-19. The DNA sequence is given as TGTGCCAGCAGTGTGAGGGACACCGGAAACACCATATATTTT. It codes for CASSVRDTGNTIYF.